This T cell receptor (beta chain) was identified in a study of CD8+ T cells in alopecia areata. Study-wide results and limits: Normal-skin resident alphabeta T cells also appear among scalp sample sequences. Higher clonality was seen in lesional scalp than in normal scalp, especially in alopecia totalis/universalis.

Worth noting for this clone: The target antigen is unknown.

Sequencing templates came from extracted RNA that was reverse transcribed into cDNA. Using immunoSEQ multiplex PCR, the repertoire was profiled, and TCRdb retains in-frame clones only, with some absent. Of almost 35,000 clones in the sample, around 60% are singletons; the top ten hold around two fifths. The sorting of PBMCs gave CD4+ and CD8+ T cells. Input material: NKG2D-high CD8+ T cells sorted from blood. The clonotype originates from a human donor with alopecia areata.

The CDR3 protein is CASSQGLEGTDTQYF. Here the CDR3 DNA reads TGCGCCAGCAGCCAAGGACTAGAAGGCACAGATACGCAGTATTTT. The rearrangement joins TRBV4-1 to TRBJ2-3; possible D gene TRBD2, 6 bases. V lost 1 base to trimming and J lost 1 base, with 9 bases between them. The CDR3 loop spans 15 amino acids. Germline lookup yields CDR1 MGHRA and CDR2 YSYEKL.